The 24 T cell receptor beta chains below all came from one sample that was sequenced in a study of shared T cell receptors in the human thymus. The assay was immunoSEQ multiplex PCR, and TCRdb's table has in-frame clones only and misses some. The sample records 550,000 to 800,000 clones, approximately 85% being singletons. The sample also formed part of further work on human thymus T cells.

Sequenced input: thymocytes. The receptor source for this set is a girl under three years old with a congenital heart defect.

This clone showed up just a few times. V usage is TRBV6-6 and J usage is TRBJ2-1; D may be TRBD1 (6 bases). V lost 3 bases and J 8 bases, leaving 14 bases between the germline ends. The germline CDR1 and CDR2 sequences are MNHNY and SVGAGI (reference sequence). The CDR3 spans 14 residues. The CDR3 nucleotides are TGTGCCAGCAGTTATACGCAGGGGCGGGATGAGCAGTTCTTC. Translated: CASSYTQGRDEQFF.

V usage is TRBV4-1 and J usage is TRBJ1-2; weak D call: TRBD1 (6 bases). Per germline, CDR1 MGHRA and CDR2 YSYEKL. Trimming shortened V by 2 bases and J by 4 bases, and 26 bases separated the two germline ends. The CDR3 has 19 amino acids. The CDR3 bases are TGCGCCAGCAGCCAAAACCCATGGACAGTTAGGTCACCTTTCTATGGCTACACCTTC. Protein: CASSQNPWTVRSPFYGYTF.

V gene TRBV6-4 combines with J gene TRBJ2-1, with TRBD1 identical over 9 bases. The CDR3 sequence is 21 residues long. Germline V gives CDR1 MRHNA, CDR2 SNTAGT. V lost 0 bases, J lost 5 bases, and 20 bases stayed unmatched. For the CDR3, the DNA is TGTGCCAGCAGTGACTCGTACGGGACAGGGTTTGAGAGATTCCCGAACAATGAGCAGTTCTTC. Translated, it gives CASSDSYGTGFERFPNNEQFF.

The chain links TRBV7-3 to TRBJ1-1; D is unclear. V was trimmed by 0 bases and J by 1 base, leaving 12 bases between them. The CDR3 spans 16 residues. Germline V gives CDR1 SGHTA, CDR2 FQGTGA. This chain's CDR3 is CASSLTRISWNTEAFF. The CDR3 nucleotides are TGTGCCAGCAGCTTAACGCGCATATCGTGGAACACTGAAGCTTTCTTT.

The sample holds a few counts of this clone. This sequence joins TRBV28 and TRBJ1-2, with 8 bases aligning to TRBD1. From germline, CDR1 is MDHEN and CDR2 SYDVKM. J was trimmed by 0 bases and V by 6 bases; bases with no gene match: 9. CDR3 size: 16 residues. The CDR3 DNA follows: TGTGCCAGCAGGCGAGGACAGGGCAGAGCTAACTATGGCTACACCTTC. Its translation is CASRRGQGRANYGYTF.

This clone was detected once. The V gene is TRBV25-1, the J gene TRBJ2-2; no firm D call. From germline, CDR1 is MGHDK and CDR2 SYGVNS. The CDR3 has 13 residues. The V end lost 3 bases, the J end lost 4 bases, and 6 bases lay between the germline ends. The CDR3 nucleotides read TGTGCCAGCAGTGAGTCAGGCACCGGGGAGCTGTTTTTT. This sequence encodes CASSESGTGELFF. Full variable domain (rest looked up from reference TRBV25-1 and TRBJ2-2): EADIYQTPRYLVIGTGKKITLECSQTMGHDKMYWYQQDPGMELHLIHYSYGVNSTEKGDLSSESTVSRIRTEHFPLTLESARPSHTSQYLCASSESGTGELFFGEGSRLTVL.

This chain connects TRBV4-2 to TRBJ2-7; 14 nucleotides line up with TRBD2. The V segment lost 4 bases and the J segment 1 base; nucleotides outside the gene matches: 9. Germline values: CDR1 LGHNA, CDR2 YNFKEQ. This CDR3 has 18 amino acids. The CDR3 DNA reads as TGTGCCAGCAGCCCGTCCGCGACTAGCGGGGGGGTTTCCTACGAGCAGTACTTC. Translating it yields CASSPSATSGGVSYEQYF.

In its sample, this clone was seen once. The DNA of the CDR3 is TGTGCCAGCAGTCCCACCGGGGGCCAAAGGGGGGGTAATTCACCCCTCCACTTT. Translated, it gives CASSPTGGQRGGNSPLHF. The rearrangement joins TRBV27 to TRBJ1-6; possible D gene TRBD1, 6 bases. The germline V gene encodes CDR1 MNHEY and CDR2 SMNVEV (reference sequence). The CDR3 is 18 residues long. Trimming stripped 5 bases from V and 6 bases from J, with 23 bases between.

The rearrangement uses TRBV10-3 and TRBJ2-5; 9 nucleotides agree with TRBD1. With the DNA end fitting TRBJ2-7 better, the J assignment may be wrong. Per germline, CDR1 ENHRY and CDR2 SYGVKD. The CDR3 extends over 14 amino acids. CDR3 bases: TGTGCCATCAGCAGTCGGGACAGGGCCTACGAGCAGTACTTC. Protein sequence: CAISSRDRAYEQYF.

The chain joins TRBV7-3 to TRBJ2-2, with D tentatively TRBD1 (5 bases). The ends were cut back, 5 bases at V and 5 bases at J, with 12 bases in the middle. CDR1 and CDR2 (germline): SGHTA, FQGTGA. The CDR3 covers 14 residues. This CDR3 is CASSPQGRTGELFF. The CDR3 DNA reads TGTGCCAGCAGCCCCCAGGGTAGGACCGGGGAGCTGTTTTTT. The full variable domain, rest sourced from reference TRBV7-3 and TRBJ2-2, is GAGVSQTPSNKVTEKGKYVELRCDPISGHTALYWYRQSLGQGPEFLIYFQGTGAADDSGLPNDRFFAVRPEGSVSTLKIQRTERGDSAVYLCASSPQGRTGELFFGEGSRLTVL.

The V gene is TRBV5-1, the J gene TRBJ2-3; 12 bases agree with TRBD2. CDR1 and CDR2 (germline): SGHRS, YFSETQ. The CDR3 is 20 amino acids. Trimming at V came to 3 bases and at J to 1 base, leaving 15 bases not matched to a gene. CDR3 residues: CASSYMPSSGGVGGTDTQYF. CDR3 bases: TGCGCCAGCAGCTATATGCCCTCTAGCGGGGGGGTCGGTGGCACAGATACGCAGTATTTT.

This chain links TRBV11-2 with TRBJ2-1; 10 positions agree with TRBD2. With V trimmed by 10 bases and J by 8 bases, 20 bases remained unmatched. This CDR3 is built from 17 residues. The germline CDR1 and CDR2 sequences are SGHAT and FQNNGV. The chain's CDR3 is CATTPASSGGGHDEQFF. The CDR3, as DNA: TGTGCCACCACCCCGGCTAGCAGCGGGGGGGGTCATGATGAGCAGTTCTTC.

The CDR3 region has the DNA TGCGCCAGCAGCTTGGCCGGGGGGTCATGGGCTTTCTTT. This sequence encodes CASSLAGGSWAFF. The chain joins TRBV5-1 to TRBJ1-1; possibly TRBD1 for D (5 bases). The CDR3 consists of 13 residues. V was shortened by 0 bases and J by 11 bases, with 14 bases between the two germline ends. From germline, CDR1 is SGHRS and CDR2 YFSETQ.

The chain has TRBV7-9 and TRBJ2-7; 9 nucleotides align to TRBD2. V was pared by 4 bases and J by 0 bases, with 13 bases of the junction left unmatched. The germline CDR1 and CDR2 sequences are SEHNR and FQNEAQ (reference sequence). This CDR3 is built from 18 residues. CDR3 coding DNA: TGTGCCAGCAGCTCCTCCCCCTCTTCTAGCGGGGTCTCCTACGAGCAGTACTTC. It codes for CASSSSPSSSGVSYEQYF.

The count of this clone is one. V and J are TRBV27 and TRBJ2-5; 9 bases align to TRBD1. The germline V gene has CDR1 MNHEY and CDR2 SMNVEV (reference sequence). This CDR3 is built from 16 residues. The V segment lost 5 bases and the J segment 5 bases; nucleotides outside the gene matches: 12. CDR3 nucleotide sequence: TGTGCCAGCAGTCCGACCCCAGACAGGGGGTCGGAGACCCAGTACTTC. Its translation: CASSPTPDRGSETQYF.

This rearrangement joins TRBV9 to TRBJ2-2; 7 bases agree with TRBD1. The germline gives CDR1 SGDLS, CDR2 YYNGEE. After removal of 0 bases from V and 4 bases from J, the junction contained 9 bases not matched to a gene. The CDR3 covers 17 residues. Here the CDR3 reads CASSVEGRQGSTGELFF. The CDR3 DNA reads TGTGCCAGCAGCGTAGAAGGTCGACAGGGATCCACCGGGGAGCTGTTTTTT.

This chain joins TRBV5-1 and TRBJ1-2, with 9 bases lining up with TRBD1. The CDR3 has 14 residues. Germline values: CDR1 SGHRS, CDR2 YFSETQ. V lost 4 bases and J lost 4; bases outside the gene matches: 5. For the CDR3, the DNA is TGCGCCAGCAGCACTACGACAGGGGGCTATGGCTACACCTTC. Encoded protein: CASSTTTGGYGYTF.

V usage is TRBV14 and J usage is TRBJ2-5; 13 bases line up with TRBD2. The CDR3 is 19 residues long. Germline V lookup: CDR1 SGHDN, CDR2 FVKESK. With V trimmed by 0 bases and J by 2 bases, 9 bases remained unmatched. The CDR3 DNA is TGTGCCAGCAGCCAAGATACTAGCGGGGGGGCCCGTACGCAAGAGACCCAGTACTTC. It specifies CASSQDTSGGARTQETQYF.

The chain employs TRBV9 and TRBJ2-5; D uncertain. Between the trimmed V and J ends, which lost 3 bases and 1 base, there was a span of 7 bases. In germline, CDR1 is SGDLS, CDR2 YYNGEE. The CDR3 has 13 amino acids. This chain's CDR3 is CASSDSIQETQYF. In nucleotides, the CDR3 is TGTGCCAGCAGCGACAGCATCCAAGAGACCCAGTACTTC. Based on the CDR3 plus reference TRBV9 and TRBJ2-5, the full variable domain is DSGVTQTPKHLITATGQRVTLRCSPRSGDLSVYWYQQSLDQGLQFLIQYYNGEERAKGNILERFSAQQFPDLHSELNLSSLELGDSALYFCASSDSIQETQYFGPGTRLLVL.

The rearrangement joins TRBV27 to TRBJ2-7, with TRBD2 identical over 8 bases. V trimming: 6 bases; J trimming: 3 bases; junction bases outside the gene matches: 13. This CDR3 region has 16 residues. Germline CDR1 and CDR2: MNHEY and SMNVEV (reference sequence). The CDR3: CASSPLGAGVGYEQYF. For the CDR3, the DNA is TGTGCCAGCAGCCCCCTAGGAGCGGGGGTGGGCTACGAGCAGTACTTC.

V gene TRBV20-1 combines with J gene TRBJ1-2, with D possibly matching TRBD1 (5 bases). The CDR3 has 11 residues. Per the germline V gene, CDR1 is DFQATT and CDR2 is SNEGSKA (reference sequence). V lost 2 bases to trimming and J lost 10 bases, with 11 bases between them. CDR3 residues: CSARRGGDYTF. The CDR3 region has the DNA TGCAGTGCTAGACGCGGGGGTGACTACACCTTC.

This rearrangement joins TRBV13 to TRBJ1-1; D perhaps matches TRBD1 (6 bases). From germline, CDR1 is PRHDT and CDR2 FYEKMQ (reference sequence). The CDR3 extends over 12 amino acids. V was cut by 4 bases and J by 6 bases, with 9 bases left in between. In nucleotides, the CDR3 is TGTGCCAGCAGCTCTCAGGGGTCTGAAGCTTTCTTT. This encodes CASSSQGSEAFF.

The chain carries TRBV7-9 and TRBJ1-6, with D perhaps matching TRBD1 (6 bases). The CDR3 runs 12 residues. Trimming left V 5 bases short and J 15 bases short, with 14 bases between. Per the germline V gene, CDR1 is SEHNR and CDR2 is FQNEAQ (reference sequence). CDR3 protein: CASSVPGGLLHF. The CDR3 DNA sequence: TGTGCCAGCAGCGTCCCCGGGGGGCTCCTCCACTTT.

CDR3 DNA: TGTGCCAGCAGTCCAGGGGACAACTATGGCTACACCTTC. Protein sequence: CASSPGDNYGYTF. The genes are TRBV7-9 and TRBJ1-2; D is possibly TRBD1 (6 bases). The CDR3 has 13 amino acids. Trimming took off 6 bases at V and 2 bases at J, with 10 bases between the two ends. Per the germline V gene, CDR1 is SEHNR and CDR2 is FQNEAQ (reference sequence).